This section outlines one T cell receptor (beta chain) sequence together with its context. Its antigen is undetermined. The donor population consisted of healthy HIV-negative adults with no recent acute infections or vaccinations. The data stem from a study of shared clonotypes between healthy human individuals. Looking at the study overall: Used for every donor were three CD4 naive, three CD4 memory, two CD8 naive and one CD8 memory plate.

It was across several immunoSEQ plates that each subset's genomic DNA was evenly split. Using immunoSEQ multiplex PCR, the repertoire was profiled, and TCRdb retains in-frame clones only, with some absent. The sample comprises under 1,100,000 clones, about 75% of which are singletons, and less than 1.5% rests with the top ten. Study conclusions and caveats: Memory subsets generally showed lower estimated richness than naive subsets.

This CDR3 comprises 11 residues. Germline V gene data show CDR1 as GTSNPN and CDR2 as SVGIG (reference sequence). With 3 bases removed from V and 12 bases from J, the gap between germline ends came to 12 bases. Material: memory CD4+ T cells sorted from blood. Subset indicated: CD45RA-negative fraction. The receptor was derived from a man aged 18 to 29 in good health. This chain connects TRBV30 to TRBJ2-1, with a weak D call TRBD2 (5 bases). CDR3 nucleotide sequence: TGTGCCTGGAGGTCGTCGCTAGCGCAGTTCTTC. Translating it yields CAWRSSLAQFF.